Detailed here is one TCR beta chain. Assay used: immunoSEQ multiplex PCR; TCRdb lists only in-frame clones, some missing. The sample lists around 170,000 clones, 84% occurring once. After removal of 3 bases from V and 2 bases from J, the junction contained 7 bases not matched to a gene. Germline CDR1 reads SGHRS; CDR2 reads YFSETQ. The CDR3 is made up of 18 amino acids. The data originate from a study of blood T cell repertoires in COVID-19. In terms of age and location, participants ranged from roughly 18 to 89 years and lived in about two dozen US areas. Cohorts were assigned according to the clinical history that participants reported.

The sequence came from a man in his fifties or sixties who had recovered from COVID-19. The chain employs TRBV5-1 and TRBJ2-2; 13 bases are a match to TRBD2. The sample comprised PBMCs or T cells enriched from blood (not recorded which). The CDR3, as DNA: TGCGCCAGCAGCTGGACTAGCGGGGGTTCAATCAACACCGGGGAGCTGTTTTTT. Protein product: CASSWTSGGSINTGELFF. Combining the CDR3 with reference TRBV5-1 and TRBJ2-2 gives the whole variable domain KAGVTQTPRYLIKTRGQQVTLSCSPISGHRSVSWYQQTPGQGLQFLFEYFSETQRNKGNFPGRFSGRQFSNSRSEMNVSTLELGDSALYLCASSWTSGGSINTGELFFGEGSRLTVL.